The rows below give T cell receptor beta chains drawn from one sample of a study of CD8 T cells in ankylosing spondylitis. TCRdb passed the 5' RACE reads through MiXCR, listing each CDR3 protein once. The sample contains 200,000 to 250,000 distinct CDR3 sequences, about 7% of which appear only once. Sequencing was performed on blood, either unsorted or a sorted T cell fraction (not recorded which). The receptor source for this set is a male donor with ankylosing spondylitis. Both conserved end residues are part of each CDR3. D genes are given only for firm matches. Size is omitted from some rows. Given values are once, few, many or a class for expanded clones.

j_call cdr3_length d_call clone_size v_call cdr3_aa
TRBJ2-1 14 - many TRBV27 CASGGLGTLNEQFF
TRBJ1-1 16 TRBD1 many TRBV4-1 CASSLSPGQGNTEAFF
TRBJ2-7 15 TRBD1 many TRBV2 CASSEGRDRSYEQYF
TRBJ2-7 14 - - TRBV10-2 CASSELGSSYEQYF
TRBJ2-7 15 - many TRBV27 CASSLGGGRGYEQYF
TRBJ2-3 16 - many TRBV12-3/TRBV12-4 CASSSTSGPRTDTQYF
TRBJ2-5 15 TRBD1 - TRBV7-8 CASSLGTGTQETQYF
TRBJ1-2 13 - - TRBV20-1 CSARGRHNYGYTF
TRBJ2-5 15 - - TRBV27 CASSLYGGADETQYF
TRBJ2-5 13 TRBD2 many TRBV28 CASSAGLAETQYF
TRBJ1-2 13 - many TRBV3-1 CASSQEIADGYTF
TRBJ2-3 12 - few TRBV2 CASPEFRGTQYF
TRBJ2-1 15 TRBD1 many TRBV6-5 CASSYSTGRNDEQFF
TRBJ1-1 15 - many TRBV25-1 CASEWYRNGNTEAFF
TRBJ2-1 15 - few TRBV6-2/TRBV6-3 CASSYSIGIYNEQFF
TRBJ2-2 17 TRBD2 many TRBV12-3/TRBV12-4 CASTLFSGGPNTGELFF
TRBJ2-3 14 - many TRBV4-1 CASSQDNPADTQYF
TRBJ2-1 17 TRBD1 many TRBV7-9 CASSSGRGTGGYNEQFF
TRBJ2-1 16 - many TRBV4-3 CASSQGAGIAYNEQFF
TRBJ2-7 14 - many TRBV4-3 CASSPGLVSGEQYF
TRBJ2-1 15 TRBD2 many TRBV29-1 CSVEDPSGRDDEQFF
TRBJ1-5 13 - many TRBV12-3/TRBV12-4 CASSRGGFQPQHF
TRBJ2-1 15 - many TRBV25-1 CAARSGAGAYNEQFF
TRBJ2-7 15 - once TRBV5-4 CASSDRDRAFYEQYF
TRBJ2-2 17 - - TRBV7-3 CASSLTRGTENTGELFF
TRBJ2-7 12 TRBD1 many TRBV5-1 CASSGQPYEQYF
TRBJ1-2 22 - few TRBV11-1 CASSLALGDWEGTHDLNYGYTF
TRBJ2-7 16 TRBD2 many TRBV28 CASSLLPTGLASEQYF
TRBJ2-7 14 TRBD2 many TRBV7-9 CASARTSGYYEQYF
TRBJ1-1 15 - many TRBV6-5 CASSYLPDGGTEAFF
TRBJ1-1 15 - few TRBV7-8 CASSLGGGGAPEAFF
TRBJ2-7 13 - many TRBV25-1 CASSSDNFYEQYF